What follows is one T cell receptor beta chain and its context. The table came from immunoSEQ multiplex PCR; TCRdb's copy has only in-frame clones and leaves some out. Of 150,000 to 200,000 clones in the sample, about 89% were seen once. The data derive from a study of blood T cell repertoires in COVID-19. V shed 5 bases and J shed 5 bases, with 13 bases lying between them. The length of the CDR3 is 13 residues. From germline, CDR1 is SGHDT and CDR2 YYEEEE. Specimen: peripheral blood. This clonotype was sampled from a man aged 40-49 years with active or convalescent COVID-19. This sequence joins TRBV5-6 and TRBJ1-2; no definite D call. CDR3 coding DNA: TGTGCCAGCAGTCGAGTTGGTGGTTATGGCTACACCTTC. It translates to CASSRVGGYGYTF.